This TCR beta chain derives from a study of blood T cell repertoires in COVID-19. TCRdb keeps only in-frame clones here, not all; method: immunoSEQ multiplex PCR. The table includes some 120,000 clones, around four fifths detected once. CDR3 size: 16 residues. Germline loops: CDR1 SGHTA, CDR2 FQGNSA. V gave up 4 bases and J gave up 4 bases; unmatched junction bases: 9. This TCR came from a man aged 25 to 40 who had recovered from COVID-19. Specimen: PBMCs or T cells enriched from blood (not recorded which). J is TRBJ2-3 and V is TRBV7-2, with 9 positions matching TRBD1. The CDR3 DNA is TGTGCCAGCAGCTCAAGACAGGGGGGGAGCTCAGATACGCAGTATTTT. Amino acid sequence: CASSSRQGGSSDTQYF.